These 32 T cell receptor beta chains were sequenced from one sample in a study of blood T cell repertoires in COVID-19. Using immunoSEQ multiplex PCR, the repertoire was profiled, and TCRdb retains in-frame clones only, with some absent. This repertoire shows tens of thousands of clones, 82% found once; its top ten account for approximately 16%. The sequenced material came from peripheral blood. These receptors all come from a man older than 75 with active COVID-19.

The gene calls are TRBV27 and TRBJ2-2; tentatively, D is TRBD1 (5 bases). Trimming shortened V by 4 bases and J by 2 bases, and 8 bases separated the two germline ends. The V gene's germline CDR1 is MNHEY and CDR2 SMNVEV (reference sequence). CDR3 length equals 14 residues. The CDR3 here is CASSSQGNTGELFF. The CDR3 nucleotides are TGTGCCAGCAGTTCTCAGGGTAACACCGGGGAGCTGTTTTTT.

The gene calls are TRBV7-2 and TRBJ2-5; TRBD1 is a possible D gene (8 bases). The CDR3 runs 15 residues. Trimming shortened V by 0 bases and J by 7 bases, and 15 bases separated the two germline ends. Germline CDR1 is SGHTA and CDR2 is FQGNSA. CDR3 sequence (DNA): TGTGCCAGCAGCTTAGCCACAGGGGGGGCAGGGACCCAGTACTTC. It encodes CASSLATGGAGTQYF.

This clone was picked up one time. This chain uses TRBV2 with TRBJ2-5; 10 bases map to TRBD2. This CDR3 comprises 14 residues. V lost 4 bases, J lost 2 bases, and 1 base stayed unmatched. Germline V gene lookup returns CDR1 SNHLY and CDR2 FYNNEI. CDR3: CASSVAGGQETQYF. For the CDR3, the DNA is TGTGCCAGCAGTGTAGCGGGGGGACAAGAGACCCAGTACTTC.

This clone has more than one count but fewer than ten. In DNA, the CDR3 is TGTGCCAGCAGTTTTCCGGGACAGGGGGGACCTGAAGCTTTCTTT. Translating gives CASSFPGQGGPEAFF. The gene calls are TRBV6-2 or TRBV6-3 and TRBJ1-1, with TRBD1 matching over 11 bases. Germline loops: CDR1 MNHEY, CDR2 SVGEGT. The trim removed 4 bases at V and 6 bases at J, leaving 7 bases unmatched. This CDR3 comprises 15 residues.

This chain joins TRBV29-1 and TRBJ2-2, with a tentative D call TRBD2 (5 bases). Germline values: CDR1 SQVTM, CDR2 ANQGSEA. The CDR3 consists of 13 residues. V lost 3 bases and J 3 bases, leaving 8 bases between the germline ends. The CDR3 bases are TGCAGCGTTGACACGGGGTACACCGGGGAGCTGTTTTTT. Translating gives CSVDTGYTGELFF.

This clone has just a few counts. An end of the junction does not agree with germline; a read error may underlie this. This chain links TRBV7-3 with TRBJ2-5; possibly TRBD1 for D (5 bases). Germline V gene sequence: CDR1 SGHTA, CDR2 FQGTGA. The CDR3 covers 17 residues. The CDR3 reads CASSLTGRTTPREAQYF. CDR3 nucleotides: TGTGCCAGCAGCTTAACGGGTCGGACAACGCCAAGAGAGGCCCAGTACTTC.

The chain employs TRBV3-1 (or the pseudogene TRBV3-2) and TRBJ1-1; D is uncertain. V was clipped by 5 bases and J by 0 bases, with 13 bases between them. Germline lookup yields CDR1 LGHDT and CDR2 YNNKEL (reference sequence). The length of the CDR3 is 15 residues. The CDR3 loop reads CASSGGGGMNTEAFF. Here the CDR3 DNA reads TGTGCCAGCAGCGGCGGCGGCGGGATGAACACTGAAGCTTTCTTT.

The V call is TRBV18, the J call TRBJ2-2; 7 bases are shared with TRBD1. The trim removed 3 bases at V and 0 bases at J, leaving 7 bases unmatched. CDR3 size: 17 residues. Per the germline V gene, CDR1 is KGHSH and CDR2 is LQKENI. The CDR3, as DNA: TGTGCCAGCTCACCTCGCTCGACAGGGACGAACACCGGGGAGCTGTTTTTT. The encoded protein is CASSPRSTGTNTGELFF.

Written as DNA, the CDR3 is TGTGCCAGTAAGCGTCGGACTAATGAAAAACTGTTTTTT. Translation gives CASKRRTNEKLFF. The V gene is TRBV19, the J gene TRBJ1-4, with D unresolved. This CDR3 is built from 13 residues. V lost 7 bases and J 2 bases, leaving 8 bases between the germline ends. CDR1 is LNHDA, CDR2 SQIVND, per germline (reference sequence).

The chain joins TRBV9 to TRBJ1-2, with a tentative D call TRBD1 (5 bases). Germline CDR1 is SGDLS and CDR2 is YYNGEE. The ends were cut back, 0 bases at V and 8 bases at J, with 11 bases in the middle. The CDR3 has 13 amino acids. The CDR3 DNA follows: TGTGCCAGCAGCGTAGGGGGGGTTGGAGGCTACACCTTC. Encoded protein: CASSVGGVGGYTF.

This clone was seen a single time. The chain links TRBV9 to TRBJ2-5; 7 positions agree with TRBD2. Germline V gives CDR1 SGDLS, CDR2 YYNGEE. Germline trimming cut 0 bases from V and 1 base from J; bases unmatched to any gene: 3. The CDR3 runs 15 residues. CDR3 coding DNA: TGTGCCAGCAGCGTAGCAGCGGGAATCCAAGAGACCCAGTACTTC. As protein: CASSVAAGIQETQYF.

The chain has TRBV14 and TRBJ2-3; D call uncertain. The CDR3 is made up of 13 amino acids. Germline V gene data show CDR1 as SGHDN and CDR2 as FVKESK. V was clipped by 3 bases and J by 1 base, with 5 bases between them. CDR3: CASSQAGTDTQYF. CDR3 nucleotide sequence: TGTGCCAGCAGCCAGGCAGGCACAGATACGCAGTATTTT.

In this sample, this clone turned up once. CDR3 sequence (DNA): TGTGCCAGCAGTTACAGGACAGGGGAGGTCTACGAGCAGTACTTC. Protein product: CASSYRTGEVYEQYF. This chain joins TRBV6-6 and TRBJ2-7, with TRBD1 matching 9 bases. The trim removed 2 bases at V and 3 bases at J, leaving 5 bases unmatched. This CDR3 has 15 residues. Germline CDR1 is MNHNY and CDR2 is SVGAGI (reference sequence).

This clone has more than one count but fewer than ten. The genes are TRBV6-2 or TRBV6-3 and TRBJ2-7; 8 positions match TRBD2. Per germline, CDR1 MNHEY and CDR2 SVGEGT. This CDR3 region has 16 residues. Trimming took 2 bases from V and 9 from J; bases not matched to a gene: 15. The CDR3 DNA sequence: TGTGCCAGCAGTTACAACCCTAGCGGGCCCCCTGAGGCGCAGTACTTC. It codes for CASSYNPSGPPEAQYF.

This chain links TRBV6-5 with TRBJ2-7; 8 nucleotides match TRBD2. The V gene end was trimmed by 7 bases and the J gene end by 6 bases; junction bases not matched to a gene: 14. The CDR3 totals 15 residues. Germline CDR1 and CDR2: MNHEY and SVGAGI. CDR3 amino acids: CASTNRRGGPSEQYF. CDR3 coding DNA: TGTGCCAGCACCAACCGCCGGGGGGGACCTAGCGAGCAGTACTTC.

The rearrangement joins TRBV5-1 to TRBJ2-2; 13 bases line up with TRBD2. Per the germline V gene, CDR1 is SGHRS and CDR2 is YFSETQ. The CDR3 runs 15 residues. V lost 4 bases, J lost 6 bases, and 3 bases stayed unmatched. CDR3 region: CASSPTSGRPGELFF. The CDR3 DNA sequence: TGCGCCAGCAGCCCGACTAGCGGGAGGCCCGGGGAGCTGTTTTTT. Together with reference TRBV5-1 and TRBJ2-2, the CDR3 gives the full variable domain: KAGVTQTPRYLIKTRGQQVTLSCSPISGHRSVSWYQQTPGQGLQFLFEYFSETQRNKGNFPGRFSGRQFSNSRSEMNVSTLELGDSALYLCASSPTSGRPGELFFGEGSRLTVL.

The V gene is TRBV4-2, the J gene TRBJ2-5; 8 bases match TRBD2. After removal of 3 bases from V and 2 bases from J, the junction contained 8 bases not matched to a gene. The CDR3 runs 16 residues. Germline V gene lookup returns CDR1 LGHNA and CDR2 YNFKEQ. Written as DNA, the CDR3 is TGTGCCAGCAGCCAGGGGACTAGGGGACTACAAGAGACCCAGTACTTC. It specifies CASSQGTRGLQETQYF.

This chain joins TRBV5-4 and TRBJ1-1, with D unclear. The CDR3 length is 15 residues. Trimming pared 1 base from V and 4 bases from J, leaving 14 bases between. Germline CDR1 and CDR2: SGHNT and YYREEE (reference sequence). This chain's CDR3 is CASSLSRGGITEAFF. As DNA, the CDR3 is TGTGCCAGCAGCTTGAGTCGGGGAGGGATCACTGAAGCTTTCTTT.

This rearrangement joins TRBV2 to TRBJ1-2, with 8 positions matching TRBD1. The CDR3 covers 14 residues. Germline V CDR1 and CDR2: SNHLY, FYNNEI. Losses at the gene ends were 4 bases for V and 3 bases for J; bases not matched to a gene: 4. CDR3 nucleotides: TGTGCCAGCAGTGGGACAGGGCTACACTATGGCTACACCTTC. Amino acid sequence: CASSGTGLHYGYTF.

V is TRBV5-1 and J is TRBJ2-5; D may be TRBD2 (6 bases). Trimming pared 3 bases from V and 1 base from J, leaving 13 bases between. The germline CDR1 and CDR2 sequences are SGHRS and YFSETQ. CDR3 length equals 15 residues. The CDR3 region is CASSSKGTFQETQYF. CDR3 DNA sequence: TGCGCCAGCAGCTCCAAGGGGACTTTCCAAGAGACCCAGTACTTC.

This clone was seen only a few times. This sample includes further DNA sequences coding for the same CDR3. The chain employs TRBV5-1 and TRBJ2-3, with a weak D call TRBD2 (5 bases). This CDR3 region has 12 residues. Germline CDR1 is SGHRS and CDR2 is YFSETQ. The germline V and J ends were trimmed by 0 bases and 8 bases, with 7 bases remaining between them. The CDR3 is CASSLDAGTQYF. The CDR3 DNA reads as TGCGCCAGCAGCTTGGATGCGGGTACGCAGTATTTT.

The chain uses TRBV7-3 and TRBJ2-5; 10 bases map to TRBD2. Germline V gene lookup returns CDR1 SGHTA and CDR2 FQGTGA. The CDR3 extends over 17 amino acids. Unmatched junction bases numbered 5, after V lost 0 bases and J lost 1 base. As DNA, the CDR3 is TGTGCCAGCAGCTTAACGAACCTAGCGGGGGTCCAAGAGACCCAGTACTTC. This sequence encodes CASSLTNLAGVQETQYF.

J is TRBJ1-4 and V is TRBV7-2, with 7 positions matching TRBD1. The ends lost 1 base at V and 7 bases at J; junction bases unmatched: 3. The germline CDR1 and CDR2 sequences are SGHTA and FQGNSA. The CDR3 covers 14 residues. The CDR3: CASSLGQGFEKLFF. The CDR3 nucleotides read TGTGCCAGCAGCTTAGGACAGGGTTTTGAAAAACTGTTTTTT.

The rearrangement joins TRBV7-9 to TRBJ1-1; tentatively, D is TRBD1 (6 bases). CDR3 length: 16 amino acids. Germline lookup yields CDR1 SEHNR and CDR2 FQNEAQ (reference sequence). The V end was cut by 5 bases, the J end by 2 bases, with 18 bases between. For the CDR3, the DNA is TGTGCCAGCAGCCATACAGGGACGGGTTTCAACACTGAAGCTTTCTTT. This codes for CASSHTGTGFNTEAFF.

The rearrangement links TRBV9 to TRBJ2-2; 9 positions agree with TRBD1. This CDR3 is 15 amino acids long. Germline CDR1 SGDLS, CDR2 YYNGEE. Trimming removed 3 bases from V and 3 bases from J; junction bases left unmatched: 3. The CDR3: CASSARTGDTGELFF. For the CDR3, the DNA is TGTGCCAGCAGCGCCCGGACAGGGGACACCGGGGAGCTGTTTTTT.

The chain couples TRBV9 to TRBJ2-7; TRBD1 aligns across 9 bases. This CDR3 is 14 amino acids long. Germline V lookup: CDR1 SGDLS, CDR2 YYNGEE. J lost 5 bases, V lost 3 bases, and 6 bases had no gene match. The CDR3 region has the DNA TGTGCCAGCAGCGGGGGGACAGGGAAGGACGAGCAGTACTTC. As protein: CASSGGTGKDEQYF.

This clone was detected only once. The rearrangement uses TRBV2 and TRBJ2-7, with 7 bases aligning to TRBD2. The germline gives CDR1 SNHLY, CDR2 FYNNEI. J gave up 3 bases and V 8 bases, and 16 bases lay outside the gene matches. This CDR3 contains 16 residues. The CDR3 spells CASRGMGSGTYYEQYF. CDR3 DNA sequence: TGTGCCAGCCGGGGGATGGGAAGCGGGACCTACTACGAGCAGTACTTC.

The chain employs TRBV9 and TRBJ2-2, with 8 positions matching TRBD2. This CDR3 is 15 amino acids long. The V and J ends lost 0 bases and 7 bases, in that order; junction bases with no gene match: 5. CDR1 and CDR2 from the germline V gene are SGDLS and YYNGEE. The CDR3 DNA follows: TGTGCCAGCAGCGTAGAAACGGGAGGGCTCGGGGAGCTGTTTTTT. Translation: CASSVETGGLGELFF.

The chain joins TRBV24-1 to TRBJ2-5, with a tentative D call TRBD2 (5 bases). CDR1 and CDR2 (germline): KGHDR, SFDVKD. CDR3 length equals 15 residues. The germline V and J ends were trimmed by 3 bases and 5 bases, with 15 bases remaining between them. This CDR3 is CATSDPRTRRETQYF. The CDR3 nucleotides read TGTGCCACCAGTGATCCCAGGACCAGGAGGGAGACCCAGTACTTC.

This clone was observed many times. The chain combines TRBV27 with TRBJ2-3; D remains unclear. The V end was cut by 5 bases, the J end by 2 bases, with 5 bases between. Germline loops: CDR1 MNHEY, CDR2 SMNVEV (reference sequence). The CDR3 extends over 12 amino acids. CDR3 amino acids: CASSAITDTQYF. The CDR3 nucleotides are TGTGCCAGCAGTGCGATCACAGATACGCAGTATTTT.

J is TRBJ1-3 and V is TRBV15; tentatively, D is TRBD1 (6 bases). Germline V gene sequence: CDR1 LNHNV, CDR2 YYDKDF (reference sequence). Trimming took off 3 bases at V and 6 bases at J, with 15 bases between the two ends. The CDR3 has 15 residues. DNA for the CDR3: TGTGCCACCAGCAGGGACAGAAAGTGGGAAAACACCATATATTTT. Protein product: CATSRDRKWENTIYF.

This clone appeared a few times. V and J are TRBV12-5 and TRBJ2-7; 9 bases are a match to TRBD1. CDR1 and CDR2 from the germline V gene are LGHNT and FRNRAP. The V and J ends lost 5 bases and 3 bases, in that order; junction bases with no gene match: 2. This CDR3 is 13 amino acids long. The CDR3 DNA reads TGTGCTAGTGGTGAGGACAGGGGCTACGAGCAGTACTTC. Its translation is CASGEDRGYEQYF.